Sequencing of this TCR beta chain was carried out in a study of T-cell memory formation after mild COVID-19. Broader study findings: Contracting CD4+ clones sat mainly in CM and EM; CD8+ in EMRA. Certain responding clones were present in pre-infection memory, suggesting participation of cross-reactive memory.

The sample holds a few counts of this clonotype. Its target is not known. TCR alpha and TCR beta cDNA libraries carrying sample barcodes and UMIs came from 5'RACE with constant-segment primers. Each CDR3 protein is one row after TCRdb ran MiXCR on the 5' RACE reads. The table shows approximately 150,000 distinct CDR3 sequences, with 10% to 15% occurring only once. The CDR3 length is 15 residues. Per germline, CDR1 DFQATT and CDR2 SNEGSKA (reference sequence). Trimming took off 0 bases at V and 0 bases at J, with 12 bases between the two ends. This TCR derives from a man between 18 and 29 years old who had mild COVID-19 (a few samples of this study predate the infection). Cell type and time point are not known. The chain has TRBV20-1 and TRBJ2-7, with TRBD2 as a possible D gene (6 bases). Sequences were obtained from PBMCs or a T cell subset sorted from them (not recorded which). The CDR3 bases are TGCAGTGCTAGAGAACGGGAGATTCTCTCCTACGAGCAGTACTTC. As protein: CSAREREILSYEQYF.